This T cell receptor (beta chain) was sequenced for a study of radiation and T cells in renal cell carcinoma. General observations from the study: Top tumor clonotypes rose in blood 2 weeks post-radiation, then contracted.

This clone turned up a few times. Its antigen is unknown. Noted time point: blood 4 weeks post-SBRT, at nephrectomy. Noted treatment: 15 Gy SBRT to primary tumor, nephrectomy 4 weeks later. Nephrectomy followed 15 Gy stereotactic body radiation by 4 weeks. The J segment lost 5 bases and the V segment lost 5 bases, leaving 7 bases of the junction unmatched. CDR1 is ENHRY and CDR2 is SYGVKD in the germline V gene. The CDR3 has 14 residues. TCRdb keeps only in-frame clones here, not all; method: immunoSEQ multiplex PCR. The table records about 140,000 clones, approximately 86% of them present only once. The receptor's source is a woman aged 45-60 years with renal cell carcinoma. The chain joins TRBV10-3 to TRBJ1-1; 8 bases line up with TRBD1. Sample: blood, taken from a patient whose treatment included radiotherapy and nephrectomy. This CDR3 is CAISPDRGWTEAFF. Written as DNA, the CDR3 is TGTGCCATCAGTCCCGACAGGGGATGGACTGAAGCTTTCTTT.